This T cell receptor (beta chain) was observed in a study of cytomegalovirus exposure and HLA in healthy donors. In regard to this clone: Antigen unknown.

Findings and caveats of the study: Immune exposure information comprised only CMV serostatus. Earlier findings revealed that most TCR beta V segments proved productive either about 87% or about 30% of the time. A later analysis associated 15,000 to 20,000 TCR beta sequences with HLA alleles at a 0.05 false discovery rate.

PCR used 60 Vbeta primers and 13 Jbeta primers. Authors' methods: Later reanalysis found about 78 million unique TCR beta chains, 10 million to 12 million of them shared. TCRdb keeps only in-frame clones here, not all; method: immunoSEQ multiplex PCR. That table is the source of V, J and clone size, and D and trimming were worked out from the DNA. Here the sample spans about 180,000 clones, about 85% being singletons. V lost 6 bases and J lost 6; bases outside the gene matches: 7. This CDR3 contains 14 residues. From germline, CDR1 is SGHNT and CDR2 YYREEE (reference sequence). Sequenced: PBMCs. The chain links TRBV5-4 to TRBJ2-1; 9 bases agree with TRBD2. The TCR comes from a girl aged 5 to 17 in good health and CMV-seropositive. The CDR3 loop is CASNLAGTPNEQFF. CDR3 DNA: TGTGCCAGCAATCTAGCGGGAACCCCCAATGAGCAGTTCTTC.